This TCR beta chain was identified in a study of T cells in Graves' hyperthyroidism and ophthalmopathy. General study findings and limits: The majority of expanded thyroid clonotypes above 0.001 also appeared in blood.

Details on this clonotype: Its antigen is not known.

Authors of the study amplified TCR beta CDR3 regions from RNA transcripts. HTBI primers were used for first-round RT-PCR of the TCR CDR3. Each CDR3 protein gets one entry after TCRdb re-called the multiplex PCR reads with MiXCR. Among 350,000 to 400,000 distinct CDR3 sequences listed, about 15% were seen once. Between the trimmed V and J ends, which lost 10 bases and 3 bases, there was a span of 10 bases. Germline V gene sequence: CDR1 LNHDA, CDR2 SQIVND (reference sequence). CDR3 length equals 12 residues. Exclusion followed for patients with uncontrolled infection, other autoimmune disease, pregnancy or lactation. Orbital computed tomography, thyroid ultrasound, serum thyroxine and TRAb, and clinical symptoms together informed the diagnoses.

Material: blood. The genes are TRBV19 and TRBJ1-5; D not certain. This sequence was found in a woman aged 25 to 39 with Graves' hyperthyroidism. CDR3 coding DNA: TGTGCCACCGGGCGTTCCAATCAGCCCCAGCATTTT. Translating gives CATGRSNQPQHF.